These 30 T cell receptor beta chains share one sample of origin, sequenced in a study of CD8 T cells in ankylosing spondylitis (dated by TCRdb to about 2017). The receptor library was made with 5' RACE. Data came from an Illumina HiSeq 2500. In-frame beta chains were kept once TCRdb had trimmed the public reads at Q25 with fastp and called clones with MiXCR. Rows matching on CDR3 protein sequence are summarized as one entry with the most common DNA and genes. This sample comprises a few hundred thousand distinct CDR3 sequences, roughly 12% of them detected only once. Together, the top ten hold roughly 9% of the sample. Sequencing input: blood, either unsorted or a sorted T cell fraction (not recorded which). These TCRs come from a female donor with ankylosing spondylitis or in good health (not recorded which).

As regards this clonotype: A read error is possible here, since a much larger clone lies one base away. This chain connects TRBV7-9 to TRBJ2-1, with 10 bases lining up with TRBD2. CDR1 is SEHNR, CDR2 FQNEAQ, per germline (reference sequence). This CDR3 has 15 residues. Written as DNA, the CDR3 is TGTGTCAGCAGCTCTAAGCGGGAGGGGCGCAATGAGCAGTTCTTC. Amino acid sequence: CVSSSKREGRNEQFF.

This clonotype was found many times. The chain carries TRBV5-1 and TRBJ2-7; tentatively, D is TRBD2 (5 bases). Trimming took off 0 bases at V and 6 bases at J, with 10 bases between the two ends. CDR3 length equals 13 residues. The germline CDR1 and CDR2 sequences are SGHRS and YFSETQ. CDR3 DNA: TGCGCCAGCAGCTTGGCCATGGGGAGCGAGCAGTACTTC. It codes for CASSLAMGSEQYF.

Many counts were recorded for this clonotype. The chain uses TRBV10-3 and TRBJ2-5; D not resolved. The CDR3 sequence is 14 residues long. Germline lookup yields CDR1 ENHRY and CDR2 SYGVKD. V lost 7 bases, J lost 4 bases, and 16 bases lay in between. CDR3 protein: CAITPDPVGETQYF. The CDR3 DNA follows: TGTGCCATCACCCCGGACCCGGTAGGAGAGACCCAGTACTTC.

This clonotype was detected many times. The chain links TRBV20-1 to TRBJ2-7, with 12 bases aligning to TRBD2. The germline CDR1 and CDR2 sequences are DFQATT and SNEGSKA (reference sequence). CDR3 size: 18 residues. Trimming at V came to 1 base and at J to 4 bases, leaving 14 bases not matched to a gene. CDR3 nucleotides: TGCAGTGCTAGAGCCCCTCGGTTGACTAGCGGGAGAGATTACGAGCAGTACTTC. It is translated as CSARAPRLTSGRDYEQYF.

This clonotype was detected a few times. The chain employs TRBV19 and TRBJ2-2; TRBD1 might be the D (6 bases). Per the germline V gene, CDR1 is LNHDA and CDR2 is SQIVND (reference sequence). Trimming stripped 3 bases from V and 8 bases from J, with 13 bases between. The CDR3 is 14 residues long. This CDR3 is CASSMGAGSGELFF. In nucleotides, the CDR3 is TGTGCCAGTAGTATGGGGGCCGGGTCTGGGGAGCTGTTTTTT.

Many counts were recorded for this clonotype. The V and J genes are TRBV6-2 or TRBV6-3 and TRBJ2-5, with 11 bases lining up with TRBD2. CDR3 length equals 16 residues. V shed 4 bases, J shed 2 bases, and the junction held 6 bases outside the gene matches. CDR1 is MNHEY, CDR2 SVGEGT, per germline. CDR3 coding DNA: TGTGCCAGCAGTTTAACTAGCGGGAGAATTCAAGAGACCCAGTACTTC. Amino acids: CASSLTSGRIQETQYF.

This clonotype was counted many times. The CDR3 DNA sequence: TGCAGTGGGACGAGCGACAGAACTTCCTACGAGCAGTACTTC. Protein sequence: CSGTSDRTSYEQYF. The chain has TRBV20-1 and TRBJ2-7; D might be TRBD1 (5 bases). The CDR3 runs 14 residues. Trimming pared 7 bases from V and 1 base from J, leaving 17 bases between. Germline V gives CDR1 DFQATT, CDR2 SNEGSKA (reference sequence).

This clonotype was picked up many times. The V and J genes are TRBV20-1 and TRBJ2-7; 12 nucleotides line up with TRBD1. CDR1 DFQATT and CDR2 SNEGSKA come from the germline V gene (reference sequence). This CDR3 contains 13 residues. Trimming cost V 6 bases and J 6 bases; bases outside gene matches: 6. CDR3 sequence (DNA): TGCAGTGCCAGGGGACAGGGGGCGCTCGAGCAGTACTTC. It specifies CSARGQGALEQYF.

This clonotype was counted between two and nine times. The V gene is TRBV3-1, the J gene TRBJ1-6, with unresolved D. The CDR3 has 14 residues. Trimming shortened V by 3 bases and J by 5 bases, and 8 bases separated the two germline ends. CDR1 LGHDT and CDR2 YNNKEL come from the germline V gene (reference sequence). The CDR3 coding sequence is TGTGCCAGCAGCCACCACGGGGATAATTCACCCCTCCACTTT. As protein: CASSHHGDNSPLHF.

This clonotype was found a few times. This chain links TRBV5-1 with TRBJ2-3; perhaps D is TRBD1 or TRBD2 (6 bases each). Germline assignment: CDR1 SGHRS and CDR2 YFSETQ. The ends were cut back, 5 bases at V and 10 bases at J, with 23 bases in the middle. This CDR3 is built from 15 residues. The DNA for the CDR3 is TGCGCCAGCAGTTCCAGCCCCGGGGGCTCCAACCCGCAGTATTTT. Its translation: CASSSSPGGSNPQYF.

For this clonotype: This may stem from a read error, because a much larger clone lies one nucleotide away. The genes are TRBV20-1 and TRBJ2-1, with D unclear. From germline, CDR1 is DFQATT and CDR2 SNEGSKA (reference sequence). There are 10 residues in the CDR3. CDR3 region: CSAAYYEQLF. In DNA form, the CDR3 reads TGCAGTGCTGCGTATTATGAGCAGCTCTTC.

Ten or more counts support this clonotype. V gene TRBV29-1 combines with J gene TRBJ1-6, with D tentatively TRBD1 (5 bases). This CDR3 comprises 14 residues. The germline V and J ends were trimmed by 4 bases and 5 bases, with 12 bases remaining between them. Germline V gene sequence: CDR1 SQVTM, CDR2 ANQGSEA. CDR3 sequence reads: CSVGSGTDNSPLHF. The CDR3 DNA follows: TGCAGCGTTGGCTCCGGGACCGATAATTCACCCCTCCACTTT.

The table lists this clonotype with many counts. The V call is TRBV5-1, the J call TRBJ2-3; 8 bases line up with TRBD2. The CDR3 extends over 17 amino acids. The junction had 12 bases not matched to a gene; V was cut back by 1 base and J by 5 bases. Germline CDR1 reads SGHRS; CDR2 reads YFSETQ. In DNA, the CDR3 is TGCGCCAGCAGCTTGAACGGCGGGGGGACCTCGCGAGATACGCAGTATTTT. Translation gives CASSLNGGGTSRDTQYF.

The rearrangement links TRBV5-1 to TRBJ2-2, with TRBD2 identical over 12 bases. The CDR3 contains 19 residues. V shed 0 bases, J shed 0 bases, and the junction held 6 bases outside the gene matches. The V gene's germline CDR1 is SGHRS and CDR2 YFSETQ. CDR3 in amino acids: CASSLEPGLAGPNTGELFF. As DNA, the CDR3 is TGCGCCAGCAGCTTGGAACCGGGACTAGCGGGTCCGAACACCGGGGAGCTGTTTTTT.

The chain joins TRBV7-6 to TRBJ2-1, with a weak D call TRBD1 (6 bases). The V end was cut by 5 bases, the J end by 8 bases, with 16 bases between. The CDR3 consists of 14 residues. Looked up from germline, CDR1 is SGHVS and CDR2 is FNYEAQ. CDR3 nucleotide sequence: TGTGCCAGCAGCCGCTGGACAGCACTGGATGAGCAGTTCTTC. Protein product: CASSRWTALDEQFF.

This clonotype was found many times. This rearrangement joins TRBV27 to TRBJ2-1; no firm D call. Trimming cost V 3 bases and J 8 bases, with 17 bases left between them. Germline V gene data show CDR1 as MNHEY and CDR2 as SMNVEV (reference sequence). There are 15 residues in the CDR3. CDR3 amino acids: CASSFGLRITDEQFF. CDR3 DNA: TGTGCCAGCAGTTTCGGGCTCAGAATCACGGATGAGCAGTTCTTC.

As to this clonotype: An end of the junction does not agree with germline; a read error may underlie this. The V and J genes are TRBV20-1 and TRBJ2-1; D may be TRBD2 (5 bases). This CDR3 region has 14 residues. Germline assignment: CDR1 DFQATT and CDR2 SNEGSKA (reference sequence). CDR3 region: CSAVPGSTYNGQFF. DNA for the CDR3: TGCAGTGCTGTCCCGGGATCAACCTACAATGGGCAGTTCTTC.

The table lists this clonotype with many counts. The chain is built from TRBV5-1 and TRBJ2-3; the D gene is possibly TRBD2 (5 bases). V was clipped by 7 bases and J by 2 bases, with 17 bases between them. Germline V gene sequence: CDR1 SGHRS, CDR2 YFSETQ. The CDR3 consists of 15 residues. CDR3 in amino acids: CASARAASNTDTQYF. CDR3 coding DNA: TGCGCCAGCGCGAGGGCTGCCTCAAACACAGATACGCAGTATTTT.

This clonotype was detected ten times or more. The chain employs TRBV5-1 and TRBJ2-5; 14 nucleotides line up with TRBD2. The germline CDR1 and CDR2 sequences are SGHRS and YFSETQ. The CDR3 runs to 17 residues. V lost 4 bases, J lost 3 bases, and 8 bases stayed unmatched. The CDR3 nucleotides are TGCGCCAGCAGCCTGGGACTAGCGGGGGAGCGGAAAGAGACCCAGTACTTC. Protein sequence: CASSLGLAGERKETQYF.

This clonotype was detected a few times. The chain's CDR3 is CASSSGDEQFF. The CDR3 DNA reads as TGCGCCAGCAGCTCGGGAGATGAGCAGTTCTTC. The rearrangement joins TRBV5-1 to TRBJ2-1, with a possible D match to TRBD2 (6 bases). The CDR3 has 11 residues. Trimming took off 3 bases at V and 8 bases at J, with 6 bases between the two ends. Germline loops: CDR1 SGHRS, CDR2 YFSETQ.

The chain carries TRBV27 and TRBJ1-5, with 10 bases identical to TRBD1. After removal of 4 bases from V and 8 bases from J, the junction contained 5 bases not matched to a gene. The CDR3 runs 14 residues. From germline, CDR1 is MNHEY and CDR2 SMNVEV (reference sequence). The CDR3 loop reads CASSWTGGREPQHF. The CDR3 DNA sequence: TGTGCCAGCAGTTGGACAGGGGGAAGGGAGCCCCAGCATTTT.

This clonotype showed up just a few times. The chain uses TRBV2 and TRBJ2-1; TRBD2 agrees at 9 bases. This CDR3 region has 14 residues. Per the germline V gene, CDR1 is SNHLY and CDR2 is FYNNEI. J lost 9 bases, V lost 9 bases, and 12 bases had no gene match. The DNA for the CDR3 is TGTGCCAGAGAGACTAGCGGAAAGACCGGTGAGCAGTTCTTC. Encoded protein: CARETSGKTGEQFF. Together with reference TRBV2 and TRBJ2-1, the CDR3 gives the full variable domain: EPEVTQTPSHQVTQMGQEVILRCVPISNHLYFYWYRQILGQKVEFLVSFYNNEISEKSEIFDDQFSVERPDGSNFTLKIRSTKLEDSAMYFCARETSGKTGEQFFGPGTRLTVL.

The V and J genes are TRBV10-3 and TRBJ2-7; D possibly corresponds to TRBD1 (5 bases). V lost 6 bases and J 0 bases, leaving 15 bases between the germline ends. Germline V CDR1 and CDR2: ENHRY, SYGVKD. CDR3 length: 15 residues. The CDR3 protein is CAIRSQGPSSYEQYF. CDR3 nucleotides: TGTGCCATCAGGTCCCAGGGCCCCTCCTCCTACGAGCAGTACTTC.

This clonotype has a handful of counts. The chain links TRBV3-1 to TRBJ1-5; D not certain. This CDR3 has 17 amino acids. The V and J ends lost 4 bases and 4 bases respectively, with 20 bases between them. CDR1 and CDR2 (germline): LGHDT, YNNKEL (reference sequence). This CDR3 reads CASSRTPAAGRNQPQHF. Written as DNA, the CDR3 is TGTGCCAGCAGCCGGACGCCGGCAGCCGGAAGGAATCAGCCCCAGCATTTT.

The rearrangement uses TRBV7-9 and TRBJ1-1; D gene ambiguous. This CDR3 is built from 13 residues. Germline V gene lookup returns CDR1 SEHNR and CDR2 FQNEAQ (reference sequence). Deletions cut 4 bases from V and 5 bases from J, with 11 bases between. The CDR3 nucleotides are TGTGCCAGCAGCTCCCGTCGGCGTACTGAAGCTTTCTTT. Protein product: CASSSRRRTEAFF.

This clonotype was picked up many times. The rearrangement uses TRBV20-1 and TRBJ2-1; 12 nucleotides line up with TRBD1. The CDR3 consists of 15 residues. Germline V gene lookup returns CDR1 DFQATT and CDR2 SNEGSKA (reference sequence). V lost 6 bases to trimming and J lost 6 bases; unmatched junction nucleotides: 9. The CDR3 loop is CSATRGQGAFNEQFF. The CDR3 DNA reads as TGCAGTGCCACCCGGGGACAGGGGGCTTTCAATGAGCAGTTCTTC.

In this sample, this clonotype turned up a few times. This chain joins TRBV3-1 and TRBJ1-2; D gene uncertain. The V gene lost 0 bases and the J gene lost 7 bases, with 12 bases spanning the gap. Germline V CDR1 and CDR2: LGHDT, YNNKEL (reference sequence). CDR3 length: 14 amino acids. The CDR3 loop is CASSQESWGSGYTF. CDR3 DNA sequence: TGTGCCAGCAGCCAAGAATCCTGGGGATCTGGCTACACCTTC.

This clonotype was recorded many times. This chain uses TRBV12-3 or TRBV12-4 with TRBJ2-5; 9 positions match TRBD2. The V segment lost 7 bases and the J segment 5 bases; nucleotides outside the gene matches: 5. This CDR3 has 13 residues. CDR3: CASTFSGSETQYF. The CDR3 DNA sequence: TGTGCCAGCACCTTTAGCGGGAGCGAGACCCAGTACTTC.

This clonotype appeared a few times. The chain combines TRBV20-1 with TRBJ2-1; TRBD1 might be the D (5 bases). The germline CDR1 and CDR2 sequences are DFQATT and SNEGSKA (reference sequence). The ends were cut back, 1 base at V and 4 bases at J, with 11 bases in the middle. The CDR3 contains 14 residues. The CDR3 reads CSARAHNRYNEQFF. The CDR3 nucleotides are TGCAGTGCTAGAGCCCATAACAGGTACAATGAGCAGTTCTTC.

The rearrangement joins TRBV19 to TRBJ2-1; D is uncertain. Germline V gene data show CDR1 as LNHDA and CDR2 as SQIVND (reference sequence). Trimming removed 11 bases from V and 8 bases from J, with 22 bases in between. The CDR3 has 14 amino acids. DNA of the CDR3: TGTGCCTCCAGGCGGACCCTCGACTGGGATGAGCAGTTCTTC. It is translated as CASRRTLDWDEQFF.